Shown below are 8 T cell receptor beta chains from a single sample sequenced in a study of cytomegalovirus exposure and HLA in healthy donors. Use of 60 Vbeta and 13 Jbeta primers characterized the PCR. Data came from immunoSEQ multiplex PCR; TCRdb stores just in-frame clones and leaves some out. In the table there are roughly 100,000 clones, around 10% of which are singletons. Input material: PBMCs. Receptors were obtained from a man aged 35 to 55 in good health and CMV-seropositive.

The V gene is TRBV9, the J gene TRBJ2-1, with 9 nucleotides matching TRBD2. Germline lookup yields CDR1 SGDLS and CDR2 YYNGEE. V shed 4 bases and J 7 bases; nucleotides not matched to a gene: 15. The CDR3 has 17 residues. CDR3 in amino acids: CASSPPGGRAGWNEQFF. The CDR3, as DNA: TGTGCCAGCAGCCCGCCAGGCGGGAGGGCTGGTTGGAATGAGCAGTTCTTC.

This clone was counted a few times. The rearrangement joins TRBV5-4 to TRBJ2-7, with 7 nucleotides matching TRBD1. The germline V gene encodes CDR1 SGHNT and CDR2 YYREEE (reference sequence). The CDR3 spans 13 residues. V gave up 4 bases and J gave up 4 bases; unmatched junction bases: 5. The CDR3 protein is CASSNRGGYEQYF. The CDR3 DNA sequence: TGTGCCAGCAGCAACAGGGGTGGTTACGAGCAGTACTTC.

This clone turned up a few times. This sequence joins TRBV18 and TRBJ1-2, with D possibly TRBD1 on 5 matching bases. The CDR3 runs 14 residues. V was clipped by 3 bases and J by 5 bases, with 13 bases between them. Germline CDR1 is KGHSH and CDR2 is LQKENI. CDR3 amino acids: CASSPGGTSYGYTF. The DNA of the CDR3 is TGTGCCAGCTCACCCGGAGGGACCAGTTATGGCTACACCTTC.

V is TRBV11-2 and J is TRBJ2-7, with 11 bases that match TRBD2. Trimming took 5 bases from V and 4 from J; bases not matched to a gene: 10. The CDR3 length is 16 residues. Germline CDR1 reads SGHAT; CDR2 reads FQNNGV. CDR3 nucleotide sequence: TGTGCCAGCAGCCAGACGCGACTAGCGGGACAATACGAGCAGTACTTC. This encodes CASSQTRLAGQYEQYF.

This clone has a count of ten or more. The J gene is TRBJ2-1, the V gene TRBV19; D is unclear. V was clipped by 3 bases and J by 9 bases, with 9 bases between them. This CDR3 has 12 residues. Per germline, CDR1 LNHDA and CDR2 SQIVND (reference sequence). The CDR3 DNA sequence: TGTGCCAGTAGTATCGGAACGGGTGAGCAGTTCTTC. It specifies CASSIGTGEQFF.

This clone was seen a few times. J is TRBJ1-1 and V is TRBV14, with 9 bases identical to TRBD1. J lost 1 base, V lost 5 bases, and 8 bases had no gene match. The CDR3 is 16 residues long. CDR1 SGHDN and CDR2 FVKESK come from the germline V gene. This CDR3 is CASSTSGQGPNTEAFF. The CDR3 DNA is TGTGCCAGCAGCACCTCCGGACAGGGGCCGAACACTGAAGCTTTCTTT.

This clone was seen a few times. The chain combines TRBV15 with TRBJ2-7, with D perhaps matching TRBD2 (6 bases). The CDR3 extends over 16 amino acids. Germline V gene data show CDR1 as LNHNV and CDR2 as YYDKDF (reference sequence). Trimming pared 1 base from V and 2 bases from J, leaving 15 bases between. CDR3 region: CATSRGGLTGAYEQYF. In DNA form, the CDR3 reads TGTGCCACCAGCAGAGGGGGACTCACAGGTGCCTACGAGCAGTACTTC.

V and J are TRBV28 and TRBJ2-7; 7 nucleotides align to TRBD1. V shed 8 bases and J 7 bases; nucleotides not matched to a gene: 14. The CDR3 contains 14 residues. Germline V gives CDR1 MDHEN, CDR2 SYDVKM. In nucleotides, the CDR3 is TGTGCCAGCGGCACTCAGGGGGTAGTAGGTGAGCAGTACTTC. Encoded protein: CASGTQGVVGEQYF. Together with reference TRBV28 and TRBJ2-7, the CDR3 gives the full variable domain: DVKVTQSSRYLVKRTGEKVFLECVQDMDHENMFWYRQDPGLGLRLIYFSYDVKMKEKGDIPEGYSVSREKKERFSLILESASTNQTSMYLCASGTQGVVGEQYFGPGTRLTVT.